These T cell receptor beta chains were read from a single sample in a study of cytomegalovirus exposure and HLA in healthy donors. Some clones are missing from TCRdb's copy, which holds only in-frame ones; the method was immunoSEQ multiplex PCR. This repertoire shows over 110,000 clones, 84% found once; its top ten account for under 1.5%. The source material was PBMCs. These receptors all come from a woman aged 25 to 45 in good health and CMV-seronegative. The CDR3 runs from the conserved cysteine through the conserved F or W. Each record gives: V gene, J gene, CDR3 protein.

V gene: TRBV18; J gene: TRBJ1-6; CDR3 protein: CASSPPTQGPPALHF
V gene: TRBV7-2; J gene: TRBJ2-7; CDR3 protein: CASAESGDEQYF
V gene: TRBV19; J gene: TRBJ2-7; CDR3 protein: CASSIAKAGVKRGSSYEQYF
V gene: TRBV27; J gene: TRBJ2-1; CDR3 protein: CASSLKKGVANEQFF
V gene: TRBV6-6; J gene: TRBJ1-5; CDR3 protein: CASSSGTGSNQPQHF
V gene: TRBV6-6; J gene: TRBJ2-7; CDR3 protein: CASSRKTGPYEQYF
V gene: TRBV5-5; J gene: TRBJ2-7; CDR3 protein: CASSLAASGGWDEQYF
V gene: TRBV6-6; J gene: TRBJ1-2; CDR3 protein: CASSYTTGAGYTF
V gene: TRBV6-5; J gene: TRBJ1-5; CDR3 protein: CASRIGENQPQHF
V gene: TRBV5-1; J gene: TRBJ1-3; CDR3 protein: CASSPTGTASGNTIYF
V gene: TRBV7-2; J gene: TRBJ2-5; CDR3 protein: CASSPQRETQYF
V gene: TRBV18; J gene: TRBJ2-3; CDR3 protein: CASSQGLAGGSTDTQYF
V gene: TRBV7-6; J gene: TRBJ2-1; CDR3 protein: CASTTGLAGGNEQFF
V gene: TRBV18; J gene: TRBJ2-5; CDR3 protein: CASSPPRGGSETQYF
V gene: TRBV4-2; J gene: TRBJ2-7; CDR3 protein: CASSRQTGTNSYEQYF
V gene: TRBV5-1; J gene: TRBJ1-4; CDR3 protein: CASSYTGKNEKLFF
V gene: TRBV5-4; J gene: TRBJ2-1; CDR3 protein: CASSLGGSSYNEQFF
V gene: TRBV27; J gene: TRBJ1-1; CDR3 protein: CASSFDRGSEAFF
V gene: TRBV19; J gene: TRBJ1-1; CDR3 protein: CASSRRRQEMNTEAFF
V gene: TRBV7-2; J gene: TRBJ2-7; CDR3 protein: CASSLDAGGSYEQYF
V gene: TRBV9; J gene: TRBJ1-6; CDR3 protein: CASSGTGGGRNNSPLHF
V gene: TRBV6-4; J gene: TRBJ2-1; CDR3 protein: CASSDTSGGANEQFF
V gene: TRBV9; J gene: TRBJ1-4; CDR3 protein: CASSEGGGTNEKLFF
V gene: TRBV27; J gene: TRBJ1-2; CDR3 protein: CASSLSSTGNYGYTF
V gene: TRBV4-1; J gene: TRBJ1-2; CDR3 protein: CASSQDRTGGGGYTF
V gene: TRBV5-1; J gene: TRBJ2-5; CDR3 protein: CASSLGTVQETQYF
V gene: TRBV7-9; J gene: TRBJ2-3; CDR3 protein: CASSSLLGGGADTQYF
V gene: TRBV29-1; J gene: TRBJ2-3; CDR3 protein: CSVERERGSYTQYF
V gene: TRBV6-5; J gene: TRBJ2-7; CDR3 protein: CASTYRGSGEQYF
V gene: TRBV28; J gene: TRBJ1-4; CDR3 protein: CASSSQGNEKLFF
V gene: TRBV28; J gene: TRBJ1-5; CDR3 protein: CASSSPTGFQPQHF
V gene: TRBV5-8; J gene: TRBJ2-1; CDR3 protein: CASSFDRGAYNEQFF
V gene: TRBV28; J gene: TRBJ1-2; CDR3 protein: CASRGAGANYGYTF
V gene: TRBV6-5; J gene: TRBJ1-2; CDR3 protein: CASSYVGGGLSGYTF
V gene: TRBV5-1; J gene: TRBJ1-6; CDR3 protein: CASSLDSYSPLHF
V gene: TRBV11-2; J gene: TRBJ1-2; CDR3 protein: CASSLDGDRTINYGYTF
V gene: TRBV4-1; J gene: TRBJ2-5; CDR3 protein: CASSLGTSGGAEETQYF
V gene: TRBV11-2; J gene: TRBJ2-7; CDR3 protein: CASSGTSGSYEQYF
V gene: TRBV6-4; J gene: TRBJ2-3; CDR3 protein: CASSQLAGGSDTQYF
V gene: TRBV27; J gene: TRBJ2-3; CDR3 protein: CASSGQGATDTQYF
V gene: TRBV15; J gene: TRBJ2-5; CDR3 protein: CATSRDGRETQYF
V gene: TRBV5-1; J gene: TRBJ1-2; CDR3 protein: CASSPPGTGSNYGYTF
V gene: TRBV6-6; J gene: TRBJ1-2; CDR3 protein: CASSSTLDRAGYGYTF
V gene: TRBV10-3; J gene: TRBJ2-7; CDR3 protein: CAIGRPPGTGSYEQYF
V gene: TRBV28; J gene: TRBJ2-7; CDR3 protein: CASSLGQFSYEQYF
V gene: TRBV7-7; J gene: TRBJ2-1; CDR3 protein: CASSIGTSANEQFF
V gene: TRBV18; J gene: TRBJ1-3; CDR3 protein: CASSPQGQRNTIYF
V gene: TRBV7-9; J gene: TRBJ1-2; CDR3 protein: CASSLRDRYGYTF
V gene: TRBV28; J gene: TRBJ2-1; CDR3 protein: CASSLLYSEQTSSYNEQFF
V gene: TRBV5-1; J gene: TRBJ2-1; CDR3 protein: CASSLDRGSGDGRNNEQFF
V gene: TRBV19; J gene: TRBJ1-1; CDR3 protein: CASSWREGGTEAFF